These T cell receptor beta chains were read from a single sample in a study of blood T cell repertoires in COVID-19. TCRdb's table, derived via immunoSEQ multiplex PCR, lists solely in-frame clones and lacks some. The sample has under 150,000 clones, about 88% seen once. The sequencing input was peripheral blood. The source is a man in his forties or fifties with active COVID-19. The CDR3 runs from the conserved cysteine through the conserved F or W. Fields, in order: CDR3 length, D gene, J gene, clone size, V gene, CDR3 protein, CDR3 DNA. D genes are given only for firm matches. Where a row states a size, it is once, few, many or the class of an expanded clone; other rows omit it.

cdr3_length: 15; d_call: .; j_call: TRBJ2-2; clone_size: .; v_call: TRBV5-1; cdr3_aa: CASSLAGANTGELFF; cdr3_nt: TGCGCCAGCAGCTTGGCCGGGGCGAACACCGGGGAGCTGTTTTTT
cdr3_length: 14; d_call: .; j_call: TRBJ1-4; clone_size: .; v_call: TRBV18; cdr3_aa: CASSSRGSPLKLFF; cdr3_nt: TGTGCCAGCTCATCCCGGGGATCCCCCTTGAAACTGTTTTTT
cdr3_length: 13; d_call: .; j_call: TRBJ1-2; clone_size: .; v_call: TRBV6-5; cdr3_aa: CASSYGQIYGYTF; cdr3_nt: TGTGCCAGCAGTTACGGGCAGATCTATGGCTACACCTTC
cdr3_length: 13; d_call: .; j_call: TRBJ2-1; clone_size: .; v_call: TRBV19; cdr3_aa: CASSPRVVNEQFF; cdr3_nt: TGTGCCAGTAGTCCCAGGGTGGTAAATGAGCAGTTCTTC
cdr3_length: 15; d_call: .; j_call: TRBJ1-3; clone_size: .; v_call: TRBV15; cdr3_aa: CATSSGQQFGNTIYF; cdr3_nt: TGTGCCACCAGCAGTGGACAGCAATTTGGAAACACCATATATTTT
cdr3_length: 14; d_call: .; j_call: TRBJ2-7; clone_size: .; v_call: TRBV10-3; cdr3_aa: CAISESGRPYEQYF; cdr3_nt: TGTGCCATCAGTGAGTCTGGCAGGCCATACGAGCAGTACTTC
cdr3_length: 15; d_call: .; j_call: TRBJ2-5; clone_size: few; v_call: TRBV30; cdr3_aa: CACTLRGGRRETQYF; cdr3_nt: TGTGCCTGTACCCTTCGAGGGGGACGCAGGGAGACCCAGTACTTC
cdr3_length: 15; d_call: TRBD1; j_call: TRBJ2-5; clone_size: once; v_call: TRBV18; cdr3_aa: CASSPLTGGGETQYF; cdr3_nt: TGTGCCAGCTCACCACTGACAGGGGGCGGTGAGACCCAGTACTTC
cdr3_length: 17; d_call: .; j_call: TRBJ2-6; clone_size: .; v_call: TRBV11-3; cdr3_aa: CASSLGFKSSGANVLTF; cdr3_nt: TGTGCCAGCAGCTTAGGATTCAAGAGCTCTGGGGCCAACGTCCTGACTTTC
cdr3_length: 15; d_call: TRBD1; j_call: TRBJ1-5; clone_size: .; v_call: TRBV15; cdr3_aa: CATSRGQPSNQPQHF; cdr3_nt: TGTGCCACCAGCAGGGGACAGCCCAGCAATCAGCCCCAGCATTTT
cdr3_length: 12; d_call: TRBD1; j_call: TRBJ1-1; clone_size: .; v_call: TRBV6-1; cdr3_aa: CASSDRDREAFF; cdr3_nt: TGTGCCAGCAGTGATAGGGACAGGGAAGCTTTCTTT
cdr3_length: 16; d_call: TRBD1; j_call: TRBJ1-1; clone_size: .; v_call: TRBV4-1; cdr3_aa: CASSPRGDRAGTEAFF; cdr3_nt: TGCGCCAGCAGCCCCCGGGGGGACAGGGCTGGAACTGAAGCTTTCTTT
cdr3_length: 15; d_call: TRBD1; j_call: TRBJ2-1; clone_size: .; v_call: TRBV27; cdr3_aa: CASSKGASSYNEQFF; cdr3_nt: TGTGCCAGCAGCAAGGGGGCCTCCTCCTACAATGAGCAGTTCTTC
cdr3_length: 16; d_call: .; j_call: TRBJ2-6; clone_size: .; v_call: TRBV7-6; cdr3_aa: CASSPSTGSGANVLTF; cdr3_nt: TGTGCCAGCAGCCCAAGCACCGGCTCTGGGGCCAACGTCCTGACTTTC
cdr3_length: 17; d_call: .; j_call: TRBJ2-3; clone_size: once; v_call: TRBV19; cdr3_aa: CASSIIGGAGRTDTQYF; cdr3_nt: TGTGCCAGTAGTATAATTGGAGGAGCGGGTCGCACAGATACGCAGTATTTT
cdr3_length: 14; d_call: .; j_call: TRBJ2-3; clone_size: .; v_call: TRBV11-2; cdr3_aa: CASSSTGSTDTQYF; cdr3_nt: TGTGCCAGCAGCTCAACAGGGAGCACAGATACGCAGTATTTT
cdr3_length: 14; d_call: .; j_call: TRBJ2-7; clone_size: .; v_call: TRBV6-5; cdr3_aa: CASSSKGVLHEQYF; cdr3_nt: TGTGCCAGCAGTTCAAAGGGGGTGTTACACGAGCAGTACTTC
cdr3_length: 15; d_call: .; j_call: TRBJ2-3; clone_size: .; v_call: TRBV29-1; cdr3_aa: CSVVPAGREVDTQYF; cdr3_nt: TGCAGCGTTGTTCCAGCGGGTCGAGAAGTAGATACGCAGTATTTT
cdr3_length: 15; d_call: .; j_call: TRBJ2-2; clone_size: .; v_call: TRBV29-1; cdr3_aa: CSVVGGALNTGELFF; cdr3_nt: TGCAGCGTTGTCGGAGGGGCCCTCAACACCGGGGAGCTGTTTTTT
cdr3_length: 16; d_call: .; j_call: TRBJ1-5; clone_size: .; v_call: TRBV6-1; cdr3_aa: CASSEAGGAVNQPQHF; cdr3_nt: TGTGCCAGCAGTGAAGCGGGAGGGGCGGTGAATCAGCCCCAGCATTTT
cdr3_length: 15; d_call: TRBD2; j_call: TRBJ2-4; clone_size: .; v_call: TRBV20-1; cdr3_aa: CSASTAGEAKNIQYF; cdr3_nt: TGCAGTGCTAGTACCGCGGGGGAAGCCAAAAACATTCAGTACTTC
cdr3_length: 13; d_call: .; j_call: TRBJ2-1; clone_size: .; v_call: TRBV5-4; cdr3_aa: CASSLRGSNEQFF; cdr3_nt: TGTGCCAGCAGCTTAAGGGGATCCAATGAGCAGTTCTTC
cdr3_length: 13; d_call: TRBD1; j_call: TRBJ2-2; clone_size: .; v_call: TRBV7-2; cdr3_aa: CASSPWTGRELFF; cdr3_nt: TGTGCCAGCAGCCCCTGGACAGGCCGGGAGCTGTTTTTT
cdr3_length: 15; d_call: .; j_call: TRBJ2-1; clone_size: .; v_call: TRBV4-1; cdr3_aa: CASSQDYETYNEQFF; cdr3_nt: TGCGCCAGCAGCCAAGATTACGAGACCTACAATGAGCAGTTCTTC
cdr3_length: 14; d_call: TRBD2; j_call: TRBJ2-1; clone_size: .; v_call: TRBV5-1; cdr3_aa: CASSMGTKRDEQFF; cdr3_nt: TGCGCCAGCAGCATGGGGACTAAAAGGGATGAGCAGTTCTTC
cdr3_length: 15; d_call: .; j_call: TRBJ2-5; clone_size: .; v_call: TRBV5-8; cdr3_aa: CASSLGQVGRETQYF; cdr3_nt: TGTGCCAGCAGCTTGGGACAGGTGGGAAGGGAGACCCAGTACTTC
cdr3_length: 12; d_call: TRBD1; j_call: TRBJ1-6; clone_size: .; v_call: TRBV27; cdr3_aa: CATGTGVSPLHF; cdr3_nt: TGTGCCACCGGGACAGGGGTTTCACCCCTCCACTTT
cdr3_length: 14; d_call: TRBD1; j_call: TRBJ2-3; clone_size: .; v_call: TRBV7-7; cdr3_aa: CASSLGDRGDTQYF; cdr3_nt: TGTGCCAGCAGCTTAGGGGACAGGGGAGATACGCAGTATTTT
cdr3_length: 14; d_call: .; j_call: TRBJ2-3; clone_size: .; v_call: TRBV19; cdr3_aa: CASSIWGGTDTQYF; cdr3_nt: TGTGCCAGTAGTATTTGGGGGGGCACAGATACGCAGTATTTT
cdr3_length: 14; d_call: .; j_call: TRBJ2-1; clone_size: .; v_call: TRBV6-5; cdr3_aa: CASTRVGTYNEQFF; cdr3_nt: TGTGCCAGCACCCGGGTGGGTACCTACAATGAGCAGTTCTTC
cdr3_length: 16; d_call: TRBD2; j_call: TRBJ2-4; clone_size: .; v_call: TRBV7-2; cdr3_aa: CASSLEGGPGGDIQYF; cdr3_nt: TGTGCCAGCAGCTTAGAAGGGGGTCCCGGGGGGGACATTCAGTACTTC
cdr3_length: 15; d_call: .; j_call: TRBJ2-7; clone_size: .; v_call: TRBV4-2; cdr3_aa: CASSHSAGQSYEQYF; cdr3_nt: TGTGCCAGCAGCCATTCGGCAGGACAGTCCTACGAGCAGTACTTC
cdr3_length: 15; d_call: .; j_call: TRBJ1-2; clone_size: .; v_call: TRBV24-1; cdr3_aa: CATSDPNTGYGGYTF; cdr3_nt: TGTGCCACCAGTGATCCCAACACAGGGTACGGAGGCTACACCTTC
cdr3_length: 11; d_call: TRBD1; j_call: TRBJ1-1; clone_size: .; v_call: TRBV6-2/TRBV6-3; cdr3_aa: CASSTGQKAFF; cdr3_nt: TGTGCCAGCAGCACGGGACAGAAAGCTTTCTTT
cdr3_length: 18; d_call: TRBD2; j_call: TRBJ2-3; clone_size: .; v_call: TRBV7-3; cdr3_aa: CASSPMGPGLAHTDTQYF; cdr3_nt: TGTGCCAGCAGCCCCATGGGACCGGGACTAGCCCACACAGATACGCAGTATTTT
cdr3_length: 16; d_call: TRBD1; j_call: TRBJ1-1; clone_size: .; v_call: TRBV12-5; cdr3_aa: CASGFPLTGRGTEAFF; cdr3_nt: TGTGCTAGTGGTTTCCCCTTGACAGGGAGAGGAACTGAAGCTTTCTTT
cdr3_length: 17; d_call: TRBD2; j_call: TRBJ2-5; clone_size: .; v_call: TRBV3-1/TRBV3-2; cdr3_aa: CASSQALAGGRAQTQYF; cdr3_nt: TGTGCCAGCAGCCAAGCTCTAGCGGGAGGGCGGGCTCAGACCCAGTACTTC
cdr3_length: 14; d_call: TRBD1; j_call: TRBJ1-6; clone_size: .; v_call: TRBV19; cdr3_aa: CASSMGQRNSPLHF; cdr3_nt: TGTGCCAGTAGTATGGGACAGAGAAATTCACCCCTCCACTTT
cdr3_length: 16; d_call: TRBD1; j_call: TRBJ2-2; clone_size: .; v_call: TRBV19; cdr3_aa: CASSSTRGRDTGELFF; cdr3_nt: TGTGCCAGTAGTTCCACGAGGGGGCGTGACACCGGGGAGCTGTTTTTT
cdr3_length: 15; d_call: .; j_call: TRBJ2-7; clone_size: .; v_call: TRBV10-3; cdr3_aa: CAISDSTGVSYEQYF; cdr3_nt: TGTGCCATCAGTGATAGCACAGGAGTCTCCTACGAGCAGTACTTC
cdr3_length: 15; d_call: .; j_call: TRBJ2-6; clone_size: .; v_call: TRBV18; cdr3_aa: CASSPRREGSNVLTF; cdr3_nt: TGTGCCAGCTCACCCAGGAGAGAGGGATCCAACGTCCTGACTTTC
cdr3_length: 16; d_call: .; j_call: TRBJ2-3; clone_size: once; v_call: TRBV7-3; cdr3_aa: CASSLTVGGGTDTQYF; cdr3_nt: TGTGCCAGCAGCTTAACGGTGGGCGGGGGCACAGATACGCAGTATTTT
cdr3_length: 15; d_call: .; j_call: TRBJ1-5; clone_size: few; v_call: TRBV7-6; cdr3_aa: CASSQSTGRNQPQHF; cdr3_nt: TGTGCCAGCAGCCAGAGCACAGGGCGTAATCAGCCCCAGCATTTT
cdr3_length: 15; d_call: TRBD1; j_call: TRBJ1-2; clone_size: .; v_call: TRBV2; cdr3_aa: CASTEVRGRSEGYTF; cdr3_nt: TGTGCCAGCACAGAGGTCAGGGGGCGATCCGAAGGCTACACCTTC
cdr3_length: 14; d_call: .; j_call: TRBJ1-1; clone_size: .; v_call: TRBV30; cdr3_aa: CAWSVGGSHTEAFF; cdr3_nt: TGTGCCTGGAGTGTCGGAGGAAGTCACACTGAAGCTTTCTTT
cdr3_length: 15; d_call: TRBD1; j_call: TRBJ2-5; clone_size: .; v_call: TRBV7-2; cdr3_aa: CASSLGKGAKETQYF; cdr3_nt: TGTGCCAGCAGCTTAGGGAAGGGGGCCAAAGAGACCCAGTACTTC
cdr3_length: 14; d_call: .; j_call: TRBJ1-2; clone_size: .; v_call: TRBV5-5; cdr3_aa: CASSFRAANYGYTF; cdr3_nt: TGTGCCAGCAGCTTCAGGGCAGCTAACTATGGCTACACCTTC
cdr3_length: 12; d_call: .; j_call: TRBJ1-1; clone_size: .; v_call: TRBV4-1; cdr3_aa: CASSQDYTEAFF; cdr3_nt: TGCGCCAGCAGCCAAGACTACACTGAAGCTTTCTTT
cdr3_length: 15; d_call: .; j_call: TRBJ2-6; clone_size: .; v_call: TRBV27; cdr3_aa: CASSLGFSGANVLTF; cdr3_nt: TGTGCCAGCAGTTTGGGCTTCTCTGGGGCCAACGTCCTGACTTTC
cdr3_length: 16; d_call: TRBD2; j_call: TRBJ2-1; clone_size: .; v_call: TRBV7-9; cdr3_aa: CASSFPGLAGSNEQFF; cdr3_nt: TGTGCCAGCAGCTTCCCAGGACTAGCGGGTTCAAATGAGCAGTTCTTC
cdr3_length: 16; d_call: .; j_call: TRBJ2-6; clone_size: .; v_call: TRBV7-2; cdr3_aa: CASSLVATSGANVLTF; cdr3_nt: TGTGCCAGCAGCTTAGTAGCCACCTCTGGGGCCAACGTCCTGACTTTC
cdr3_length: 14; d_call: .; j_call: TRBJ1-1; clone_size: .; v_call: TRBV29-1; cdr3_aa: CSVEPGHQNTEAFF; cdr3_nt: TGCAGCGTTGAACCGGGACACCAGAACACTGAAGCTTTCTTT
cdr3_length: 14; d_call: .; j_call: TRBJ1-5; clone_size: .; v_call: TRBV18; cdr3_aa: CASSPLNGVQPQHF; cdr3_nt: TGTGCCAGCTCACCCCTAAACGGGGTGCAGCCCCAGCATTTT
cdr3_length: 16; d_call: .; j_call: TRBJ2-2; clone_size: .; v_call: TRBV9; cdr3_aa: CASSVSDYTRSGELFF; cdr3_nt: TGTGCCAGCAGCGTAAGTGACTATACACGGTCCGGGGAGCTGTTTTTT
cdr3_length: 16; d_call: .; j_call: TRBJ1-6; clone_size: once; v_call: TRBV6-5; cdr3_aa: CASSYLPGPGNSPLHF; cdr3_nt: TGTGCCAGCAGTTATCTACCCGGACCGGGAAATTCACCCCTCCACTTT
cdr3_length: 13; d_call: .; j_call: TRBJ2-2; clone_size: once; v_call: TRBV5-5; cdr3_aa: CASSGGITGELFF; cdr3_nt: TGTGCCAGCAGCGGAGGGATCACCGGGGAGCTGTTTTTT
cdr3_length: 14; d_call: .; j_call: TRBJ1-2; clone_size: .; v_call: TRBV3-1/TRBV3-2; cdr3_aa: CASSLPGTNYGYTF; cdr3_nt: TGTGCCAGCAGCCTTCCGGGTACTAACTATGGCTACACCTTC
cdr3_length: 14; d_call: TRBD1; j_call: TRBJ2-3; clone_size: .; v_call: TRBV7-7; cdr3_aa: CASSRDSGTDTQYF; cdr3_nt: TGTGCCAGCAGTCGGGACAGTGGCACAGATACGCAGTATTTT
cdr3_length: 16; d_call: TRBD1; j_call: TRBJ2-3; clone_size: .; v_call: TRBV5-1; cdr3_aa: CASSPGQGRVSDTQYF; cdr3_nt: TGCGCCAGCAGCCCCGGACAGGGGCGAGTATCAGATACGCAGTATTTT